Given below is one T cell receptor (beta chain) in context. Assay: immunoSEQ multiplex PCR; the TCRdb copy retains only in-frame clones and omits some. Among about 13,000 clones listed, roughly nine tenths were seen once. Trimming took off 3 bases at V and 10 bases at J, with 17 bases between the two ends. This CDR3 region has 14 residues. The germline CDR1 and CDR2 sequences are SGDLS and YYNGEE. Every single patient, without exception, relapsed after autologous stem cell transplantation, and brentuximab vedotin exposure varied. This specimen comes from a study of PD-1 blockade in classical Hodgkin lymphoma.

The J gene is TRBJ2-1, the V gene TRBV9; D unresolved. Sequencing used peripheral blood mononuclear cells (PBMCs), obtained at baseline. The receptor was derived from a human donor with classical Hodgkin lymphoma. The CDR3 loop is CASSATTLGDEQFF. The CDR3 DNA reads TGTGCCAGCAGCGCCACCACCCTAGGAGACGAGCAGTTCTTC. Complete variable domain (other parts from reference TRBV9 and TRBJ2-1): DSGVTQTPKHLITATGQRVTLRCSPRSGDLSVYWYQQSLDQGLQFLIQYYNGEERAKGNILERFSAQQFPDLHSELNLSSLELGDSALYFCASSATTLGDEQFFGPGTRLTVL.